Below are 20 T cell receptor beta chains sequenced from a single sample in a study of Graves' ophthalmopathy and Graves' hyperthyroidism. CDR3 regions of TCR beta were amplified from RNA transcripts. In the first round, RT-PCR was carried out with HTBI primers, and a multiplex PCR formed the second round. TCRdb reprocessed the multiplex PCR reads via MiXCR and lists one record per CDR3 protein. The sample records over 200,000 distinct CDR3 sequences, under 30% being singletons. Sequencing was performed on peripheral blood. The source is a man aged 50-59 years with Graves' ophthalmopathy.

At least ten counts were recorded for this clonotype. For the CDR3, the DNA is TGCAGCGTTGTAGGGAACGGGTACGAGCAGTACTTC. It specifies CSVVGNGYEQYF. V usage is TRBV29-1 and J usage is TRBJ2-7; D is unclear. V was clipped by 4 bases and J by 4 bases, with 11 bases between them. The CDR3 is made up of 12 amino acids. Germline values: CDR1 SQVTM, CDR2 ANQGSEA.

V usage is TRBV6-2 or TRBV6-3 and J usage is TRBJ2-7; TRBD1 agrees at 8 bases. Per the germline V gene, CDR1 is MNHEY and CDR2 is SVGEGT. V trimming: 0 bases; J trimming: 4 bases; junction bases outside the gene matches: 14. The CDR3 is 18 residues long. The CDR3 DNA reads TGTGCCAGCAGTTACTCGAGTTGGGAAAGACAGGGGAGGTACGAGCAGTACTTC. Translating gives CASSYSSWERQGRYEQYF.

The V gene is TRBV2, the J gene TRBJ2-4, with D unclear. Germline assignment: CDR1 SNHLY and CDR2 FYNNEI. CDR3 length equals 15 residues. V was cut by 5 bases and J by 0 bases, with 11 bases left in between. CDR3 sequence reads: CASSRSILAKNIQYF. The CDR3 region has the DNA TGTGCCAGCAGTAGGAGCATCCTAGCCAAAAACATTCAGTACTTC.

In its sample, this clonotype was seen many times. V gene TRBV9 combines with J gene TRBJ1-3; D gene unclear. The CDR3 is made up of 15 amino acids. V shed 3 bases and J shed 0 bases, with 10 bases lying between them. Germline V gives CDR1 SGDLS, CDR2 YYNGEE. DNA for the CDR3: TGTGCCAGCAGCGGCCGGCCACCCTCTGGAAACACCATATATTTT. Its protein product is CASSGRPPSGNTIYF. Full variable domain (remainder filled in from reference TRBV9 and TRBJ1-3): DSGVTQTPKHLITATGQRVTLRCSPRSGDLSVYWYQQSLDQGLQFLIQYYNGEERAKGNILERFSAQQFPDLHSELNLSSLELGDSALYFCASSGRPPSGNTIYFGEGSWLTVV.

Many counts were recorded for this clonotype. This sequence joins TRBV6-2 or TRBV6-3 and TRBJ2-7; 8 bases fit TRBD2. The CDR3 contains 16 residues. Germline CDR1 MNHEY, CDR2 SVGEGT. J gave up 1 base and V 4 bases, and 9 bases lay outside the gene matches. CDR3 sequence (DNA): TGTGCCAGCAGTTCTGGAAGCGGGAGAAGGTCCTACGAGCAGTACTTC. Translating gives CASSSGSGRRSYEQYF.

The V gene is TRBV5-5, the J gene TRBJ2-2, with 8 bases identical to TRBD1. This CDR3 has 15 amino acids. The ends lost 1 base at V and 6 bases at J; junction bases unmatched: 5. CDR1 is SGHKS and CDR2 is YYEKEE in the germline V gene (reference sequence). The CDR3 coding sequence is TGTGCCAGCAGCTTGTGGACAGGGTCCCCCGGGGAGCTGTTTTTT. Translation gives CASSLWTGSPGELFF.

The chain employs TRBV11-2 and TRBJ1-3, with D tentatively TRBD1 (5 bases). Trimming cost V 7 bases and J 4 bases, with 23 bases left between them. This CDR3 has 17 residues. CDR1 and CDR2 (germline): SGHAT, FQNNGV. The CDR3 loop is CASIHIGALPQGNTIYF. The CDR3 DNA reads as TGTGCCAGCATCCACATAGGGGCCCTCCCTCAGGGAAACACCATATATTTT. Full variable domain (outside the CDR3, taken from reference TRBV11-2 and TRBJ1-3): EAGVAQSPRYKIIEKRQSVAFWCNPISGHATLYWYQQILGQGPKLLIQFQNNGVVDDSQLPKDRFSAERLKGVDSTLKIQPAKLEDSAVYLCASIHIGALPQGNTIYFGEGSWLTVV.

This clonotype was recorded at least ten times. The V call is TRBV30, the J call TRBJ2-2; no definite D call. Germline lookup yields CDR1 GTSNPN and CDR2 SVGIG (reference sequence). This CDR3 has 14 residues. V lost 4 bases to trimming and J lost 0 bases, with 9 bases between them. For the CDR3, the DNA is TGTGCCTGGACCCTCCCGTCGAACACCGGGGAGCTGTTTTTT. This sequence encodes CAWTLPSNTGELFF.

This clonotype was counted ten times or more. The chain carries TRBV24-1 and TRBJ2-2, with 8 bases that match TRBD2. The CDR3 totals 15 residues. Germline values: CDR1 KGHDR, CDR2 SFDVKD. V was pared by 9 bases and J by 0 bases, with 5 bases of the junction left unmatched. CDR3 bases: TGTGCCACCCGCCCGGGAGGGCCGAACACCGGGGAGCTGTTTTTT. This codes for CATRPGGPNTGELFF.

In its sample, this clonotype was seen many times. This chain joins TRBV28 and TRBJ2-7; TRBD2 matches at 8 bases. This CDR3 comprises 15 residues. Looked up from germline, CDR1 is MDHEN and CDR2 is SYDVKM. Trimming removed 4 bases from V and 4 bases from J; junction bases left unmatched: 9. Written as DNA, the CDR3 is TGTGCCAGCAGTTCCGCGATAGCGGGAAAGTACGAGCAGTACTTC. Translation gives CASSSAIAGKYEQYF.

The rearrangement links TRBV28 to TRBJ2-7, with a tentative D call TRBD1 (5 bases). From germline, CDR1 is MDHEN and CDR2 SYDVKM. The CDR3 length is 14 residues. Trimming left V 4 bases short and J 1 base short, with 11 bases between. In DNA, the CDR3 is TGTGCCAGCAGTTGGGCAGGGCCATCCTACGAGCAGTACTTC. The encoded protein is CASSWAGPSYEQYF.

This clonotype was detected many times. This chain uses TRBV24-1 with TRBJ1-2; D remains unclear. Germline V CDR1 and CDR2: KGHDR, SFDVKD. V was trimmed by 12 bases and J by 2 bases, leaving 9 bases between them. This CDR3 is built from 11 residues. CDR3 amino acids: CAPYDNYGYTF. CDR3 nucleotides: TGTGCCCCCTATGACAACTATGGCTACACCTTC.

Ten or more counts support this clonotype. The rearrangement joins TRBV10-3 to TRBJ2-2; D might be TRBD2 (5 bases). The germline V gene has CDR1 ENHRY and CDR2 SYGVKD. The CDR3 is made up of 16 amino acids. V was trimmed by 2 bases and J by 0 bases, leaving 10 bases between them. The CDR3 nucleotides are TGTGCCATCAGTGAGAGGCTAGCTTCGAACACCGGGGAGCTGTTTTTT. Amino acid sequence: CAISERLASNTGELFF.

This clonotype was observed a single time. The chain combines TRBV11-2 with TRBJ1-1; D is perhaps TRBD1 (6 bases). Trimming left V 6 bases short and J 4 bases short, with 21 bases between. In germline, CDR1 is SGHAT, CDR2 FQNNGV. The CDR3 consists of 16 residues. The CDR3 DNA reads TGTGCCAGCAGTTATACACAGGGTCAGTTGGGCACTGAAGCTTTCTTT. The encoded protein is CASSYTQGQLGTEAFF.

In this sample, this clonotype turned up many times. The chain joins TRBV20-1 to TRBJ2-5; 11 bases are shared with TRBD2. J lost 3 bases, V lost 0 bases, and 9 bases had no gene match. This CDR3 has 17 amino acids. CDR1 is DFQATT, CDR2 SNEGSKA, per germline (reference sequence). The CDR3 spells CSARDGSSGRLKETQYF. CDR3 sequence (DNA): TGCAGTGCTAGAGATGGGTCTAGCGGGAGGTTAAAAGAGACCCAGTACTTC.

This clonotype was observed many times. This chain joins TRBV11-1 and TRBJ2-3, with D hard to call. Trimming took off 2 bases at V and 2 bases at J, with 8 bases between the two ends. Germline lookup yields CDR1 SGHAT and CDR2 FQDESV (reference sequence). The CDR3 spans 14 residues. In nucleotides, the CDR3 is TGTGCCAGCAGCTTAAGGTGGACCACAGATACGCAGTATTTT. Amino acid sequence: CASSLRWTTDTQYF.

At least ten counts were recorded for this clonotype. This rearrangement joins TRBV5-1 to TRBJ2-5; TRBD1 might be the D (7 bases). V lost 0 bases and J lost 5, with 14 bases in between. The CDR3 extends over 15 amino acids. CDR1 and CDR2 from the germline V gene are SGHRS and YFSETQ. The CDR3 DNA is TGCGCCAGCAGCTTGGGACAGGGAGGTTACGAGACCCAGTACTTC. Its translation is CASSLGQGGYETQYF.

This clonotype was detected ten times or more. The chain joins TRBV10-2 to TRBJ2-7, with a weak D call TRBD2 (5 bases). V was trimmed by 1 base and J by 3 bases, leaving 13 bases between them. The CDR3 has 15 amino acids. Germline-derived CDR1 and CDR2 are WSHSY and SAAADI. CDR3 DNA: TGCGCCAGCAGTGAGTTGGACTTTCGTAACTACGAGCAGTACTTC. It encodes CASSELDFRNYEQYF.

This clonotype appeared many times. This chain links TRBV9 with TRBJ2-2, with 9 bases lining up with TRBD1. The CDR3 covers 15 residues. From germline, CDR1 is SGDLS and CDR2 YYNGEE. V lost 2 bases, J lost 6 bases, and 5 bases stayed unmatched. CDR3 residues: CASSVTTGGSGELFF. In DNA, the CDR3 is TGTGCCAGCAGCGTGACAACAGGGGGCTCCGGGGAGCTGTTTTTT.

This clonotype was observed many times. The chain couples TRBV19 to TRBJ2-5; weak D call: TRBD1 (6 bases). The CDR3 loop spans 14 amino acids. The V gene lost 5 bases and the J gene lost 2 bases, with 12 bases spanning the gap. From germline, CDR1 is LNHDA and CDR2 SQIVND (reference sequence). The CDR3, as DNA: TGTGCCAGTAGTCCCTTGGACAGTCAAGAGACCCAGTACTTC. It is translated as CASSPLDSQETQYF. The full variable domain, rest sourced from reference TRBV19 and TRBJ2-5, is DGGITQSPKYLFRKEGQNVTLSCEQNLNHDAMYWYRQDPGQGLRLIYYSQIVNDFQKGDIAEGYSVSREKKESFPLTVTSAQKNPTAFYLCASSPLDSQETQYFGPGTRLLVL.